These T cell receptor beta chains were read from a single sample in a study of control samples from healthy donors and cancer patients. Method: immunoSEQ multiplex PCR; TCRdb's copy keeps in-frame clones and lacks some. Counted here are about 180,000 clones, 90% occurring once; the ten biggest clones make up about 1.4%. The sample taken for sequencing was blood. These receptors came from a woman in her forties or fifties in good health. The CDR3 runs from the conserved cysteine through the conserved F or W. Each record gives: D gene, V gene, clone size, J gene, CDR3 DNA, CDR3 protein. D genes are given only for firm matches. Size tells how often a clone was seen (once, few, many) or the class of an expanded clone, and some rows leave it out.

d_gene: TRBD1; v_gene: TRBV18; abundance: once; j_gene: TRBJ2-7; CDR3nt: TGTGCCAGCTCACCGGGTCCGGGACAGATGTACGAGCAGTACTTC; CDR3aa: CASSPGPGQMYEQYF
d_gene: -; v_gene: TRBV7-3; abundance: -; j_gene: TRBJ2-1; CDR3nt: TGTGCCAGCAGCCCCGGGCGGTTTACATACAATGAGCAGTTCTTC; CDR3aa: CASSPGRFTYNEQFF
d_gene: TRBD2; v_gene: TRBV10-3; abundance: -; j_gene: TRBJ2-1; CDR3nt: TGTGCCATCAGTGAGTCGGGGACTAGCGGGACCGAGAAGTTCTTC; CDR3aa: CAISESGTSGTEKFF
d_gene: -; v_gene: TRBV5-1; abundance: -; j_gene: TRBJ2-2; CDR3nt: TGCGCCAGCAGCGAGGGGTGGGGCACCGGGGAGCTGTTTTTT; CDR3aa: CASSEGWGTGELFF
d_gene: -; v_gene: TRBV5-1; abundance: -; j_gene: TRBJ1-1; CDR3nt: TGCGCCAGCAGCTTGGAAAGGGACCGATATTCAAACACTGAAGCTTTCTTT; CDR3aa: CASSLERDRYSNTEAFF
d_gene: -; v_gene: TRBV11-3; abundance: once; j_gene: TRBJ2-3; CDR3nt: TGTGCCAGCAGCTTGGACGGAAGTGGAGATACGCAGTATTTT; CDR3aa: CASSLDGSGDTQYF
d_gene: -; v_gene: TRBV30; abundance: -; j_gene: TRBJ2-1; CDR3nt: TGTGCCTGGAGCCGGGGAAAATACAATGAGCAGTTCTTC; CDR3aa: CAWSRGKYNEQFF
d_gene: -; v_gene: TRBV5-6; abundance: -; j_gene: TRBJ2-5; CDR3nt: TGTGCCAGCAGCTCGGGGGAAGAGACCCAGTACTTC; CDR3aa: CASSSGEETQYF
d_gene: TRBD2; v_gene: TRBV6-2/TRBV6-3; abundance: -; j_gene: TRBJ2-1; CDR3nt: TGTGCCAGCAGTGATGGGACTAGCGGGAGATCCTACAATGAGCAGTTCTTC; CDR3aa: CASSDGTSGRSYNEQFF
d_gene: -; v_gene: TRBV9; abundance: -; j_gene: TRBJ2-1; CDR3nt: TGTGCCAGCAGCGTAGACCGCTCCTACAATGAGCAGTTCTTC; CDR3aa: CASSVDRSYNEQFF
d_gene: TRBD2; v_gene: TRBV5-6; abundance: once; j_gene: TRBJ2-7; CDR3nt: TGTGCCAGCAGCTTGGTACGGGGGGGCTACGAGCAGTACTTC; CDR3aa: CASSLVRGGYEQYF
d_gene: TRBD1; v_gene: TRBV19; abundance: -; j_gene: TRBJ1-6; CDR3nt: TGTGCCAGTAGTATGGGGACAGGGGCCAATTCACCCCTCCACTTT; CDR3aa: CASSMGTGANSPLHF
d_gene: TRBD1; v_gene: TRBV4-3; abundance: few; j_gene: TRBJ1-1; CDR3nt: TGCGCCAGCAGCCAAGCTTTCCTGTCGGGGGAGGAATTTGGACAGGCAGACACTGAAGCTTTCTTT; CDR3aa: CASSQAFLSGEEFGQADTEAFF
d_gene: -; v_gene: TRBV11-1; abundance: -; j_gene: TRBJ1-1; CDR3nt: TGTGCCAGCAGCTTATCCACCGGACGAACTGAAGCTTTCTTT; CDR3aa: CASSLSTGRTEAFF
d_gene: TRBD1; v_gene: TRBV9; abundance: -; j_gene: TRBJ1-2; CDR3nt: TGTGCCAGCAGCGCACAGGGGCGCGTCTACTATGGCTACACCTTC; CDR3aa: CASSAQGRVYYGYTF
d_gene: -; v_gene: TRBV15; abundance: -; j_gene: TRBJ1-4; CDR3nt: TGTGCCACCAGCAATCGACAGGACCTTGGGCTACTGTTTTTT; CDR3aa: CATSNRQDLGLLFF
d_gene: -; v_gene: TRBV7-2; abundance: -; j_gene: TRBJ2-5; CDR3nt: TGTGCCAGCAGCTTACGGGCAGGGGAACAAGAGACCCAGTACTTC; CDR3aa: CASSLRAGEQETQYF
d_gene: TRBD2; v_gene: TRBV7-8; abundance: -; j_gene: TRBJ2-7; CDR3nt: TGTGCCAGCAGCCGAACGGGGGGATGGGAGCAGTACTTC; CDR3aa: CASSRTGGWEQYF
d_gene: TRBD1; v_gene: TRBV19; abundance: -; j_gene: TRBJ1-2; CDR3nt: TGTGCCAGTAGAGATAGACAGGGAATTAAGGTCACCTTC; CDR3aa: CASRDRQGIKVTF
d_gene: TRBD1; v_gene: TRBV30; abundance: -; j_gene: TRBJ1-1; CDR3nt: TGTGCCTGGAGTGTAGGGACAGGGGGGAACACTGAAGCTTTCTTT; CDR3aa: CAWSVGTGGNTEAFF
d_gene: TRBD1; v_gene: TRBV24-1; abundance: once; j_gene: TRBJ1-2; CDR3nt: TGTGCCACCAGTGATTCAACAGGGGGTGACTATGGCTACACCTTC; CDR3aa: CATSDSTGGDYGYTF
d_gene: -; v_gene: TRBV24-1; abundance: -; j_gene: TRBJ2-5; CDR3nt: TGTGCCACCAGTCTTAAGACAGATGCGGCAGAGACCCAGTACTTC; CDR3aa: CATSLKTDAAETQYF
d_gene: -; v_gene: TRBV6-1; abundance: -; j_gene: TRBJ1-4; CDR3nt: TGTGCCAGCAGTGAAACGTCAGCAGCAACTAATGAAAAACTGTTTTTT; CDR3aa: CASSETSAATNEKLFF
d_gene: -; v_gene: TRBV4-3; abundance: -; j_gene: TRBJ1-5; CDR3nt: TGCGCCAGCAGCCAAGACAGCCTCCAGCCCCAGCATTTT; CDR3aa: CASSQDSLQPQHF